The clone carrying this T cell receptor beta chain was observed a few times. Its antigen is unknown. These data belong to a study of CD8 T cells in ankylosing spondylitis. TCRdb used MiXCR to reprocess the 5' RACE reads, holding one entry per CDR3 protein. The profile covers a few hundred thousand distinct CDR3 sequences, with 15% to 20% appearing a single time and around 30% taken by the ten largest. V dropped 3 bases and J dropped 3; count of bases not matched to a gene: 19. Germline values: CDR1 SQVTM, CDR2 ANQGSEA. The CDR3 length is 19 residues. Whole-study findings and limits: About 8 highly homologous variants made up a TCR beta motif that seemed to typify ankylosing spondylitis blood.

The receptor comes from a male donor with ankylosing spondylitis or in good health (not recorded which). The chain couples TRBV29-1 to TRBJ2-1; the match to TRBD2 covers 8 bases. Sequencing was performed on blood, either unsorted or a sorted T cell fraction (not recorded which). The CDR3 DNA is TGCAGCGTTGAGGGCCGACTAGCGCCCGATAAAGAATACTACAATGAGCAGTTCTTC. Amino acids: CSVEGRLAPDKEYYNEQFF.